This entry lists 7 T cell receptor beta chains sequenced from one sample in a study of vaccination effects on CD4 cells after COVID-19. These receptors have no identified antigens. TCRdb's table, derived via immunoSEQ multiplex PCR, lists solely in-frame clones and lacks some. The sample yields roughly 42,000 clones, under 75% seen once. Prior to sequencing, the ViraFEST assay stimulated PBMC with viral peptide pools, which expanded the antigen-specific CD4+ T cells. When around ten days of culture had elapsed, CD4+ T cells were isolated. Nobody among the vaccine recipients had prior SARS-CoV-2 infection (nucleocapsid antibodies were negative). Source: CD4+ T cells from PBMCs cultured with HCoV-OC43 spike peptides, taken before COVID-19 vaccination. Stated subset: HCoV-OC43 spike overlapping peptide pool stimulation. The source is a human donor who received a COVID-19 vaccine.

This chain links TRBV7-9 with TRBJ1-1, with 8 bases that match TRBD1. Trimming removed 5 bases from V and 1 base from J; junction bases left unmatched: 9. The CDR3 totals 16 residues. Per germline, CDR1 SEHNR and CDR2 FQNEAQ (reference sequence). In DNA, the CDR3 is TGTGCCAGCAGCGTCGGACAGGGTGGGGGGAACACTGAAGCTTTCTTT. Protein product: CASSVGQGGGNTEAFF.

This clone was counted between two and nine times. CDR3 in amino acids: CASSLGLAGGASTDTQYF. The CDR3 DNA reads TGTGCCAGCAGCTTAGGACTAGCGGGGGGTGCTAGCACAGATACGCAGTATTTT. The gene calls are TRBV7-8 and TRBJ2-3; 13 nucleotides match TRBD2. CDR1 is SGHVS and CDR2 is FQNEAQ in the germline V gene. With V trimmed by 1 base and J by 0 bases, 4 bases remained unmatched. The CDR3 contains 18 residues.

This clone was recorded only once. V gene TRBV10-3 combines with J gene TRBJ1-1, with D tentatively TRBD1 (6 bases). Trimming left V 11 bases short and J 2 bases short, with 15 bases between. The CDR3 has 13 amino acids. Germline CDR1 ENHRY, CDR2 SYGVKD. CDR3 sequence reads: CALQGPSNTEAFF. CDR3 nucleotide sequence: TGTGCCTTACAGGGACCGTCCAACACTGAAGCTTTCTTT.

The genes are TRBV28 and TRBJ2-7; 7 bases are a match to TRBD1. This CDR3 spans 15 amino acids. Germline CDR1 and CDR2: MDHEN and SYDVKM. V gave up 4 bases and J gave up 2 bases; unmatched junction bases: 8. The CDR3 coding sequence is TGTGCCAGCAGTTCAGGTGGACAGGACGCCTACGAGCAGTACTTC. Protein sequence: CASSSGGQDAYEQYF.

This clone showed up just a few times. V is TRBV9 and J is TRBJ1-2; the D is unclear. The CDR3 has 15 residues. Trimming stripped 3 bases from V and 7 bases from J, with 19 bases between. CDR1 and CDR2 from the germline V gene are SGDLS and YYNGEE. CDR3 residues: CASSATTNTRGGYTF. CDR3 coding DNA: TGTGCCAGCAGCGCCACAACCAATACCCGAGGTGGCTACACCTTC.

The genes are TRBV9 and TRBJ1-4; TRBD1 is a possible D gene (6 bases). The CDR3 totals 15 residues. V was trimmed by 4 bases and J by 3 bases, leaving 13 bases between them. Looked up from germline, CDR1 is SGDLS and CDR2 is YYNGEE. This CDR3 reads CASSPGGPSNEKLFF. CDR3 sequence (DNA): TGTGCCAGCAGCCCCGGGGGCCCTTCTAATGAAAAACTGTTTTTT.

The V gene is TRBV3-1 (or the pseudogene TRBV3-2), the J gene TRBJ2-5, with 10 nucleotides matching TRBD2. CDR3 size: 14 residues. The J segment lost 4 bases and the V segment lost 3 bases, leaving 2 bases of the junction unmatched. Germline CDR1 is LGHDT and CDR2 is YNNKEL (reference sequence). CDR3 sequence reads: CASSHGTSAETQYF. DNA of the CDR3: TGTGCCAGCAGCCACGGGACTAGCGCAGAGACCCAGTACTTC.